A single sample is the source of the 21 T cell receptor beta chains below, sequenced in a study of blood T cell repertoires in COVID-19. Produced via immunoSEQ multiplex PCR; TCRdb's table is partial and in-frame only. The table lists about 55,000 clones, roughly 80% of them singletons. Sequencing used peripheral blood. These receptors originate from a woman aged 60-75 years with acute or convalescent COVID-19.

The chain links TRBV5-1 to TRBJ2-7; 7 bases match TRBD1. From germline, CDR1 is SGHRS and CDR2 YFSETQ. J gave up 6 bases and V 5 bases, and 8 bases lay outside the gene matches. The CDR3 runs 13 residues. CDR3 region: CASRDTGEGEQYF. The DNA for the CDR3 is TGCGCCAGCAGAGATACAGGGGAAGGCGAGCAGTACTTC.

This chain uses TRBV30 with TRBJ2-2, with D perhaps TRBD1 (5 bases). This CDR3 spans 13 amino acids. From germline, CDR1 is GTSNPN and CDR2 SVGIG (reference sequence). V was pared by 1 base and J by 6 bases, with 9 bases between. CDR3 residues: CAWSAQGSGELFF. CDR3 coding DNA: TGTGCCTGGAGTGCTCAGGGATCCGGGGAGCTGTTTTTT.

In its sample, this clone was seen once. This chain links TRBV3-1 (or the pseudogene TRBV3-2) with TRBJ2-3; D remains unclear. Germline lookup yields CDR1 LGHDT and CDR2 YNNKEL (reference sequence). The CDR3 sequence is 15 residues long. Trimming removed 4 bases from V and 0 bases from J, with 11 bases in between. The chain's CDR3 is CASSPSVLSTDTQYF. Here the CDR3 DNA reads TGTGCCAGCAGCCCCTCGGTGCTTAGCACAGATACGCAGTATTTT.

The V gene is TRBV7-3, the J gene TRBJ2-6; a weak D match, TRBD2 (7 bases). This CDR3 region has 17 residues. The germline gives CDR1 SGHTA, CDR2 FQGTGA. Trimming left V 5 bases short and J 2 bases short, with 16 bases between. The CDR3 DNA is TGTGCCAGCAGCCTACGGGCGGGGGCGGCTGGGGCCAACGTCCTGACTTTC. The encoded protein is CASSLRAGAAGANVLTF.

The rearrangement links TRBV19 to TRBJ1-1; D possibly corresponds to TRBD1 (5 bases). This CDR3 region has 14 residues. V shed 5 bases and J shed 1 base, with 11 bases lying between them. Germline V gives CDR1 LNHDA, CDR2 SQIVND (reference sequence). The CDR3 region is CASSLDTSNTEAFF. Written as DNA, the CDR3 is TGTGCCAGTAGTTTGGACACTTCGAACACTGAAGCTTTCTTT.

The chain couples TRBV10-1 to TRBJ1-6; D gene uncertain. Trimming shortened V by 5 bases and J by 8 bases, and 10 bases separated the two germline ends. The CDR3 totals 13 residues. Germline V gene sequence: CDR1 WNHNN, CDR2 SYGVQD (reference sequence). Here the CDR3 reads CASSSRRDSPLHF. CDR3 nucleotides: TGCGCCAGCAGTTCCCGACGGGATTCACCCCTCCACTTT.

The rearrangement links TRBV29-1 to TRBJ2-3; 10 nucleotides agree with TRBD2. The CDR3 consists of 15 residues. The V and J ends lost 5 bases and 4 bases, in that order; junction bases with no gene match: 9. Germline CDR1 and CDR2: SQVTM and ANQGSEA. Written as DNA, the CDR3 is TGCAGCGTTCACCCTAGCGGGAGTACGTCAGATACGCAGTATTTT. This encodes CSVHPSGSTSDTQYF.

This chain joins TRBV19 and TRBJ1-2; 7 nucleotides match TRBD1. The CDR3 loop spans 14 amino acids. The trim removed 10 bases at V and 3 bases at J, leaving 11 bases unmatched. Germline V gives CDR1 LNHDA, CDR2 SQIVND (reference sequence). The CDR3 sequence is CATKRGQTHYGYTF. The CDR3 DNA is TGTGCCACTAAAAGGGGACAGACACACTATGGCTACACCTTC.

The CDR3 sequence: CATSRDRDNNSPLHF. In DNA form, the CDR3 reads TGTGCCACCAGCAGAGACCGGGACAATAATTCACCCCTCCACTTT. The chain uses TRBV15 and TRBJ1-6; D is perhaps TRBD1 (6 bases). CDR3 length: 15 amino acids. Germline assignment: CDR1 LNHNV and CDR2 YYDKDF (reference sequence). The V end was cut by 0 bases, the J end by 5 bases, with 8 bases between.

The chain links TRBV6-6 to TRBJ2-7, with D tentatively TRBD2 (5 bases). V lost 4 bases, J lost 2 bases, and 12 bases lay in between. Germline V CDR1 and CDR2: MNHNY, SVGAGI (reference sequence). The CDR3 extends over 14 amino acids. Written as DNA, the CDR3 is TGTGCCAGCAGTTCCGAGATGGGAGCCTACGAGCAGTACTTC. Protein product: CASSSEMGAYEQYF.

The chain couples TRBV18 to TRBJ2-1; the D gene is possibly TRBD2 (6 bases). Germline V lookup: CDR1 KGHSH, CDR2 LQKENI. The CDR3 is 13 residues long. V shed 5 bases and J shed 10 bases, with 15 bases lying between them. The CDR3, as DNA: TGTGCCAGCTCAGTACAGGAGGGTTTAGAGCAGTTCTTC. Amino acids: CASSVQEGLEQFF.

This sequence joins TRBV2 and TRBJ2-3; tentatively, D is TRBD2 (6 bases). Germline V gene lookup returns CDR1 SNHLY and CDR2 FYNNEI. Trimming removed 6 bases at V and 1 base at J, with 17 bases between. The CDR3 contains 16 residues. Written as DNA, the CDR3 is TGTGCCAGCAGCCGGGACTCCGGGCTGGGCACAGATACGCAGTATTTT. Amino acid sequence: CASSRDSGLGTDTQYF.

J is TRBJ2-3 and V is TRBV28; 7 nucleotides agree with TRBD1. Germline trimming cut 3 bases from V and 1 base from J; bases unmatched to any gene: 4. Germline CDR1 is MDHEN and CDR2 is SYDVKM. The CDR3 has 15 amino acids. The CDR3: CASSFAQGGTDTQYF. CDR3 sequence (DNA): TGTGCCAGCAGTTTCGCCCAGGGGGGCACAGATACGCAGTATTTT.

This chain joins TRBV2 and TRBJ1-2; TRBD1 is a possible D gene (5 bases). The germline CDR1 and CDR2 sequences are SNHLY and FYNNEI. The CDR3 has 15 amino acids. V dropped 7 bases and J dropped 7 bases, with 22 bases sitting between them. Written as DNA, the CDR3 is TGTGCCAGCACTCACGATCGGGGGAGGAGGGGTGGCTACACCTTC. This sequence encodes CASTHDRGRRGGYTF.

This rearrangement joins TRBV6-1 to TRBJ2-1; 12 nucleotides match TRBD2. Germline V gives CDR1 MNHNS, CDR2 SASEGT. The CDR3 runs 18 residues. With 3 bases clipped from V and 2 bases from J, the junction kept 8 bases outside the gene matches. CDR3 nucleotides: TGTGCCAGCAGTGATTCTCGGGCTAGCGGGGGGGCCTACAATGAGCAGTTCTTC. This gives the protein CASSDSRASGGAYNEQFF.

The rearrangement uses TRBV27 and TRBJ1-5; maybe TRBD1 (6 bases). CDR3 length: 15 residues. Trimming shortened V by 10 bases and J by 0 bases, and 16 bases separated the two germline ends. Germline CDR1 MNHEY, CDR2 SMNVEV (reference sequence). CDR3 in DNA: TGTGCCACCTTACCACGACAGGATAGCAATCAGCCCCAGCATTTT. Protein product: CATLPRQDSNQPQHF.

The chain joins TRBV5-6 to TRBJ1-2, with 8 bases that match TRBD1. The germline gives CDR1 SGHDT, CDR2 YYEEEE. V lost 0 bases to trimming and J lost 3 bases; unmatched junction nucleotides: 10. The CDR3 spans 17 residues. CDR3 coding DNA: TGTGCCAGCAGCTTGGGGCAGGGGGCAGGTTATGACTATGGCTACACCTTC. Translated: CASSLGQGAGYDYGYTF. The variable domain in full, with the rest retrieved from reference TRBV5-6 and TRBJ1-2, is DAGVTQSPTHLIKTRGQQVTLRCSPKSGHDTVSWYQQALGQGPQFIFQYYEEEERQRGNFPDRFSGHQFPNYSSELNVNALLLGDSALYLCASSLGQGAGYDYGYTFGSGTRLTVV.

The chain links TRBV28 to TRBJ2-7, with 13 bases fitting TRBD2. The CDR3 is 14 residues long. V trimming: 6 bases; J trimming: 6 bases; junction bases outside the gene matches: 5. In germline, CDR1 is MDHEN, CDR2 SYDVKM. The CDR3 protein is CASRRLAGGSEQYF. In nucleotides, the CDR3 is TGTGCCAGCAGGCGACTAGCGGGAGGATCCGAGCAGTACTTC.

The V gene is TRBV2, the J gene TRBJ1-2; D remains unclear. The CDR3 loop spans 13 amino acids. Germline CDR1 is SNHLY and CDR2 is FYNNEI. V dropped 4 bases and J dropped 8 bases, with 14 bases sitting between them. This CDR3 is CASSAGIPRGYTF. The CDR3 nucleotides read TGTGCCAGCAGTGCAGGTATACCCCGCGGCTACACCTTC.

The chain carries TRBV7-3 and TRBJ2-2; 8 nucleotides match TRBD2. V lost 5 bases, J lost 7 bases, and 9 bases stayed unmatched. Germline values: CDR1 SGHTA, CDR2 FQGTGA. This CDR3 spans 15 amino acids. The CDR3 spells CASSPWQRGIGELFF. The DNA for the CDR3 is TGTGCCAGCAGCCCGTGGCAGCGGGGGATCGGGGAGCTGTTTTTT.

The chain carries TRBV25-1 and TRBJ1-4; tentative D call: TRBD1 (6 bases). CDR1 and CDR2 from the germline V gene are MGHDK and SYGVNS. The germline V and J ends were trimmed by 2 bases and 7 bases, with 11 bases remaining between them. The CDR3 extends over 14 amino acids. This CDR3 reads CASSESGGSEKLFF. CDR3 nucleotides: TGTGCCAGCAGTGAAAGCGGGGGCAGTGAAAAACTGTTTTTT.